This entry is about one TCR beta chain. Its antigen is not known. With 6 bases clipped from V and 6 bases from J, the junction kept 6 bases outside the gene matches. The CDR3 sequence is 14 residues long. CDR1 and CDR2 (germline): LNHDA, SQIVND (reference sequence). Primers: 60 Vbeta forward and 13 Jbeta reverse. TCRdb keeps only in-frame clones here, not all; method: immunoSEQ multiplex PCR. The data show around 160,000 clones, roughly 79% seen once. The sample is drawn from a study of cytomegalovirus exposure and HLA in healthy donors. Study-level background: Genotyping of nearly 400 donors showed that approximately 83% belonged to the Caucasian-associated ancestry cluster.

Study-level findings and limits: Association with HLA alleles at 0.05 false discovery rate was found for 16,951 TCR beta sequences in a later analysis. CMV serostatus was the only immune exposure information that was available. In a later analysis, productive TCRs from donors in an Asian-associated ancestry cluster reportedly carried fewer N-insertions than the cohort mean.

The chain is built from TRBV19 and TRBJ1-5; TRBD1 agrees at 9 bases. The source of this sequence is a woman between 35 and 50 years old in good health and CMV-seronegative. Sequencing was done on a sample of PBMCs. Written as DNA, the CDR3 is TGTGCCAGTAGGGGTGGACAGGGGAGTCAGCCCCAGCATTTT. Translated, it gives CASRGGQGSQPQHF.